This section outlines one T cell receptor beta chain sequence together with its context. What it recognizes is unknown. This sample was included in a study of chemoradiotherapy in HPV16-positive cancers. For the study at large: Functional T-cell assays on a couple of HPV16-positive patients' cells defined candidate HPV-specific clones and common TCR motifs.

Germline V gene data show CDR1 as MDHEN and CDR2 as SYDVKM. V gave up 10 bases and J gave up 6 bases, with 15 bases separating them. The length of the CDR3 is 13 residues. Repeated repertoire sampling spanned the course of chemoradiotherapy. Study-wide results and caveats: During treatment, candidate HPV-specific clones and E7-related motifs expanded in tumor. HPV-specific T cells were functionally defined from only a couple of HPV16-positive patients.

The repertoire was sequenced with immunoSEQ multiplex PCR; TCRdb's copy has only in-frame clones and lacks some. The data show thousands of clones, 78% seen once. The sequence derives from a human donor with HPV-associated anogenital cancer. The biological material was taken from a patient who underwent chemoradiotherapy. The chain employs TRBV28 and TRBJ1-4; D is unresolved. The chain's CDR3 is CATLRPGDEKLFF. The DNA for the CDR3 is TGTGCCACCCTACGGCCAGGAGATGAAAAACTGTTTTTT.